This entry features one T cell receptor beta chain sequence. The antigen remains undetermined. The CDR3 covers 13 residues. CDR1 is MNHNS, CDR2 SASEGT, per germline. V lost 10 bases and J lost 3, with 13 bases in between. This PCR relied on a set of 60 Vbeta primers and 13 Jbeta primers. Assay used: immunoSEQ multiplex PCR; TCRdb lists only in-frame clones, some missing. The repertoire holds 150,000 to 170,000 clones, with 75% to 85% as singletons. This entry comes from a study of cytomegalovirus exposure and HLA in healthy donors. General observations from the study: Later genetic work tied a missense DCLRE1C variant to beta-chain V and J trimming. Rarity characterized most TCR sequences, yet some public TCRs appeared in many donors. The authors confirmed in vitro that a few CMV-associated chains were specific for CMV antigens.

The chain recombines TRBV6-1 with TRBJ1-5; D is undetermined. The material sequenced was PBMCs. The source of this sequence is a man aged 25-45 years in good health and CMV-seropositive. CDR3 in amino acids: CATLEGYNQPQHF. The CDR3 DNA sequence: TGTGCCACCCTAGAGGGTTACAATCAGCCCCAGCATTTT.